This T cell receptor beta chain was profiled in a study of spatial heterogeneity in lung cancer (dated by TCRdb to the late 2010s). Concerning the study at large: Beta-chain transcripts were consistently detected in greater numbers than alpha-chain transcripts, which likely reflected higher beta-chain transcript abundance. A strong correlation was found between TCR transcript counts in tumor regions and a T cell transcriptional module score from matched bulk RNA-seq. In the raw uncorrected reads, each unique combination of TCR and UMI appeared more than ten times on average. TCR alpha and beta repertoires were quantitatively compared across multiple tumor regions, matched nontumor lung and blood in non-small cell lung cancer. The study linked features of the TCR repertoire to counts of nonsynonymous mutations, which were determined by whole-exome sequencing of tumor tissue. At surgery, hundreds of tumor regions, some 61 matched nontumor lung samples and 56 PBMC samples were TCR-sequenced for both alpha and beta chains.

The time point label here, explained by the study, means: sample taken at primary tumor resection. Donors were 72 patients with early-stage, untreated non-small cell lung cancer from the lung TRACERx cohort. TCR sequencing used whole RNA extracted from tumor and nontumor lung tissue, or from cryopreserved PBMC samples, without cell sorting. Only patients with enough RNA available from two or more tumor regions were chosen for TCR sequencing. Before selection, tumor and adjacent nontumor lung specimens were reviewed by a lung pathologist. Reading the germline V gene gives CDR1 MDHEN and CDR2 SYDVKM. Taken from cysteine to phenylalanine, the CDR3 has 13 residues. The entry retains the CDR3 DNA only, 39 bases that are in frame from base 1. V is shortened by 3 bases, J by 8 bases, and the region joining them spans 8 bases. In its sample, this clonotype comes out as medium-sized (0.01 to 0.1%). Its specific antigen is unknown. Nothing much larger sits one base from this clone, and base qualities are not available.

Libraries were prepared through 5' RACE. Sequencing took place on a NextSeq 500. In the TCR library protocol, a unique molecular identifier was attached to each TCR cDNA molecule so that PCR and sequencing errors could be corrected. As for how the authors treated the data: TCR identification, UMI-based error correction and CDR3 extraction were all carried out with Decombinator tools. TCRs above a frequency of 2 per 1,000, corresponding to the top 1% of the tumor frequency distribution, were defined as expanded. Expanded tumor TCRs statistically deemed absent (corrected P<0.05) from at least one tumor region were classed as regional, and all other expanded tumor TCRs were classed as ubiquitous. Rényi diversity was computed with the R vegan package after subsampling each repertoire 100 times to 5,000 TCRs. CDR3 similarity networks were constructed using string-kernel similarity of amino acid triplets, with links drawn between CDR3s whose pairwise similarity was above 0.82. TCRdb's own reprocessing of the public reads used fastp at Q25 and MiXCR and kept productive beta chains. Every distinct CDR3 protein forms one entry, paired with its most common genes and DNA. These V and J calls originate from TCRdb's pipeline instead of the authors' own analysis. The sample table contains about 6,000 distinct CDR3 sequences; only one count was recorded for 14% of them. The top ten constitute over 9% of the sample.

Results and caveats for the whole study, not just this receptor: Confirming at a functional level the hypothesis that regional TCRs recognize regional mutations was considered to require additional single-cell paired TCR alpha and beta sequencing. The tumor nonsynonymous mutation count correlated with the number of expanded alpha and beta TCRs within the tumor. TCR-seq coverage of tumor T cells was estimated to be only around 7.3% for alpha chains and about 13% for beta chains. Counts of ubiquitous and regional expanded TCRs correlated with counts of ubiquitous and regional nonsynonymous mutations, respectively.

The rearranged segments are TRBV28 and TRBJ1-6, with the D gene too uncertain to name. Material: lung tumor tissue, obtained at surgery. The origin of this receptor is a male donor with early-stage non-small cell lung cancer. For the CDR3, the sequence is CASSLFRDSPLHF. The DNA reads as follows: TGTGCCAGCAGTTTGTTCCGGGATTCACCCCTCCACTTT.